The 32 T cell receptor beta chains below all came from one sample that was sequenced in a study of T cells in Graves' hyperthyroidism and ophthalmopathy. The TCR beta CDR3 regions underwent amplification using RNA transcripts as the source. During a first-round RT-PCR of the TCR CDR3, the HTBI primer set was used. TCRdb recomputed calls from the multiplex PCR reads with MiXCR, one row per CDR3 protein. Of around 340,000 distinct CDR3 sequences listed, approximately 17% are singletons. Material: blood. These receptors came from a man aged 30 to 39 with Graves' hyperthyroidism.

In this sample, this clonotype turned up once. V is TRBV20-1 and J is TRBJ2-7; 9 bases map to TRBD2. Looked up from germline, CDR1 is DFQATT and CDR2 is SNEGSKA (reference sequence). There are 14 residues in the CDR3. Unmatched junction bases numbered 8, after V lost 3 bases and J lost 5 bases. For the CDR3, the DNA is TGCAGTGCTAGGATAGCGGGAGCTAGGAACGAGCAGTACTTC. This codes for CSARIAGARNEQYF.

This clonotype has just a few counts. The V and J genes are TRBV11-2 and TRBJ2-7; 13 bases align to TRBD2. From germline, CDR1 is SGHAT and CDR2 FQNNGV. The CDR3 extends over 15 amino acids. J lost 6 bases, V lost 2 bases, and 4 bases had no gene match. The CDR3: CASSLFGTSGTEQYF. For the CDR3, the DNA is TGTGCCAGCAGCTTATTTGGGACTAGCGGGACCGAGCAGTACTTC.

This clonotype was seen a few times. The rearrangement joins TRBV7-3 to TRBJ2-4, with TRBD2 as a possible D gene (6 bases). V was trimmed by 5 bases and J by 2 bases, leaving 22 bases between them. The CDR3 spans 18 residues. Per the germline V gene, CDR1 is SGHTA and CDR2 is FQGTGA. Here the CDR3 reads CASSPRAGGIVTKNIQYF. As DNA, the CDR3 is TGTGCCAGCAGCCCGCGGGCGGGCGGGATCGTAACCAAAAACATTCAGTACTTC.

This clonotype was detected only a few times. Compared with germline, one end of the junction differs, possibly owing to a read error. The rearrangement joins TRBV7-7 to TRBJ2-1; D remains unclear. Germline V gene data show CDR1 as SSHAT and CDR2 as FNYEAQ (reference sequence). The CDR3 loop spans 15 amino acids. CDR3 DNA sequence: TGTGCTAGCAGCTTAAACCAGGCCTCCTACAATGAGCAGTTCTTC. The encoded protein is CASSLNQASYNEQFF.

At least ten counts were recorded for this clonotype. The J gene is TRBJ2-7, the V gene TRBV12-3 or TRBV12-4, with 8 positions matching TRBD2. V was clipped by 5 bases and J by 0 bases; unmatched bases: 6. The CDR3 is 15 residues long. This chain's CDR3 is CASSPTSGSSYEQYF. The CDR3 DNA is TGTGCCAGCAGTCCCACTAGCGGTAGCTCCTACGAGCAGTACTTC.

This clonotype was detected many times. The chain combines TRBV29-1 with TRBJ2-3; weak D call: TRBD2 (6 bases). There are 13 residues in the CDR3. Trimming cost V 0 bases and J 5 bases, with 9 bases left between them. The germline V gene encodes CDR1 SQVTM and CDR2 ANQGSEA. The CDR3 DNA reads as TGCAGCGTTGAAGATGGGGGGAAAGATACGCAGTATTTT. Amino acids: CSVEDGGKDTQYF.

This sequence joins TRBV20-1 and TRBJ1-2, with 8 bases identical to TRBD1. In germline, CDR1 is DFQATT, CDR2 SNEGSKA (reference sequence). V lost 4 bases to trimming and J lost 4 bases; unmatched junction nucleotides: 11. There are 15 residues in the CDR3. For the CDR3, the DNA is TGCAGTGCTACCACAATCGGACAGGGTACCTATGGCTACACCTTC. Its translation: CSATTIGQGTYGYTF.

The chain combines TRBV12-3 or TRBV12-4 with TRBJ2-4; tentative D call: TRBD1 (5 bases). The CDR3 covers 14 residues. Trimming stripped 1 base from V and 1 base from J, with 5 bases between. The CDR3 coding sequence is TGTGCCAGCAGTTTAGAGGGGGCCAAAAACATTCAGTACTTC. This sequence encodes CASSLEGAKNIQYF.

This chain connects TRBV7-2 to TRBJ2-7; D is uncertain. The CDR3 consists of 11 residues. Trimming removed 4 bases from V and 4 bases from J, with 5 bases in between. The germline gives CDR1 SGHTA, CDR2 FQGNSA. The CDR3 nucleotides are TGTGCCAGCAGCTCCAAGTACGAGCAGTACTTC. Residues: CASSSKYEQYF.

CDR3 coding DNA: TGTGCCAGCAGTTTCGGCGGAAAACTGTTTTTT. Protein sequence: CASSFGGKLFF. The V gene is TRBV12-3 or TRBV12-4, the J gene TRBJ1-4, with D hard to call. This CDR3 is built from 11 residues. V lost 3 bases and J 10 bases, leaving 6 bases between the germline ends.

The J gene is TRBJ1-5, the V gene TRBV6-1, with D maybe TRBD1 (6 bases). V was trimmed by 5 bases and J by 5 bases, leaving 19 bases between them. The germline CDR1 and CDR2 sequences are MNHNS and SASEGT. This CDR3 has 16 amino acids. CDR3 sequence reads: CASSRPAYREDQPQHF. The CDR3 nucleotides are TGTGCCAGCAGTCGCCCGGCATACAGGGAGGATCAGCCCCAGCATTTT.

Turning to this clonotype: The junction and the germline gene differ at one end; a read error may be behind it. V usage is TRBV5-1 and J usage is TRBJ2-7, with TRBD1 identical over 7 bases. The length of the CDR3 is 16 residues. CDR1 and CDR2 (germline): SGHRS, YFSETQ. The CDR3 here is CASSSGRGSLEHERYF. The CDR3 DNA reads TGCGCCAGCAGCTCCGGCAGGGGGTCTCTTGAACACGAGCGGTACTTC.

The rearrangement joins TRBV20-1 to TRBJ2-3; 8 bases fit TRBD2. CDR1 is DFQATT, CDR2 SNEGSKA, per germline (reference sequence). This CDR3 has 14 amino acids. Losses at the gene ends were 2 bases for V and 5 bases for J; bases not matched to a gene: 6. The CDR3 DNA reads as TGCAGTGCTAGACCTGGGACTAGTCAAGATACGCAGTATTTT. Translation: CSARPGTSQDTQYF.

About this clonotype itself: This may come from a read error, since a much larger clone is one base off. V usage is TRBV20-1 and J usage is TRBJ2-1; D perhaps matches TRBD2 (5 bases). In germline, CDR1 is DFQATT, CDR2 SNEGSKA (reference sequence). V lost 6 bases, J lost 10 bases, and 19 bases lay in between. The CDR3 runs to 13 residues. DNA of the CDR3: TGCAGTGCCGAGGGTATAGCTCCCTACGAGCAGTTCTTC. Its protein product is CSAEGIAPYEQFF.

The chain couples TRBV10-2 to TRBJ2-7; D unresolved. The germline V gene has CDR1 WSHSY and CDR2 SAAADI. V lost 2 bases and J 2 bases, leaving 10 bases between the germline ends. This CDR3 has 14 amino acids. The CDR3 is CASSERLPAYEQYF. CDR3 DNA: TGCGCCAGCAGTGAGAGACTGCCAGCCTACGAGCAGTACTTC.

For this clonotype: This may be a read error: a much more frequent sequence differs by one nucleotide. The V and J genes are TRBV7-2 and TRBJ1-1; D is uncertain. The CDR3 length is 16 residues. Trimming left V 5 bases short and J 0 bases short, with 16 bases between. Germline V lookup: CDR1 SGHTA, CDR2 FQGNSA. The CDR3 here is CASSPGEGRMNTEAFF. The CDR3 DNA reads TGTGCCAGCAGCCCTGGGGAGGGAAGAATGAACACTGAAGCTTTCTTT.

This clonotype was counted many times. V gene TRBV5-1 combines with J gene TRBJ1-5, with D perhaps matching TRBD1 (5 bases). CDR1 SGHRS and CDR2 YFSETQ come from the germline V gene. The V end was cut by 0 bases, the J end by 8 bases, with 12 bases between. The CDR3 runs to 14 residues. CDR3 sequence reads: CASSLVQGAKPQHF. The DNA for the CDR3 is TGCGCCAGCAGCTTGGTCCAGGGTGCAAAGCCCCAGCATTTT.

The CDR3, as DNA: TGTGCCAGCAGCCGTCTCCCGGGACAGTTTTACGAGCAGTACTTC. Translation gives CASSRLPGQFYEQYF. The chain combines TRBV7-3 with TRBJ2-7, with 7 nucleotides matching TRBD1. This CDR3 has 15 amino acids. The V segment lost 5 bases and the J segment 4 bases; nucleotides outside the gene matches: 11. The V gene's germline CDR1 is SGHTA and CDR2 FQGTGA.

This clonotype was seen a handful of times. This chain uses TRBV28 with TRBJ2-6; 14 positions match TRBD2. The CDR3 runs to 18 residues. Germline values: CDR1 MDHEN, CDR2 SYDVKM. J gave up 4 bases and V 5 bases, and 7 bases lay outside the gene matches. The CDR3 region has the DNA TGTGCCAGCAGTACGGGACTAGCGGGAGCTGGAGGGGCCAACGTCCTGACTTTC. Protein: CASSTGLAGAGGANVLTF.

Note on this clonotype: Relative to the germline gene, one junction end is altered; a read error may explain this. The CDR3 sequence: CASSPGGGAGEKLVF. DNA for the CDR3: TGTGCCAGCAGCCCCGGGGGGGGGGCCGGTGAAAAACTGGTTTTT. The chain combines TRBV7-2 with TRBJ1-4; D may be TRBD1 (6 bases). Per the germline V gene, CDR1 is SGHTA and CDR2 is FQGNSA. The CDR3 extends over 15 amino acids.

In regard to this clonotype: A much bigger clone sits one base away, suggesting this may be a read error. The chain combines TRBV5-1 with TRBJ1-1; D call uncertain. Looked up from germline, CDR1 is SGHRS and CDR2 is YFSETQ. The CDR3 consists of 13 residues. The CDR3, as DNA: TGCGTCAGCAGCTTTAGTGCGGGCACTGAAGCTTTCTTT. Its protein product is CVSSFSAGTEAFF.

This clonotype appeared many times. This chain joins TRBV11-2 and TRBJ1-1, with D perhaps TRBD1 (5 bases). Germline V gene sequence: CDR1 SGHAT, CDR2 FQNNGV. Deletions cut 2 bases from V and 8 bases from J, with 12 bases between. The CDR3 contains 13 residues. CDR3 amino acids: CASSLSSGGEAFF. Written as DNA, the CDR3 is TGTGCCAGCAGCTTAAGCTCGGGGGGGGAAGCTTTCTTT.

Of note for this clonotype: Possible read error: a much larger clone is one base away. The CDR3 protein is CASRTDSPGNTVYF. The CDR3 DNA reads TGTGCCAGCAGAACTGACAGCCCTGGAAACACCGTATATTTT. The rearrangement uses TRBV12-3 or TRBV12-4 and TRBJ1-3; a possible D gene is TRBD1 (5 bases). CDR3 length: 14 residues.

This clonotype has at least ten counts. This rearrangement joins TRBV30 to TRBJ2-5; D call uncertain. The CDR3 covers 9 residues. Trimming cost V 8 bases and J 4 bases, with 5 bases left between them. CDR1 and CDR2 from the germline V gene are GTSNPN and SVGIG (reference sequence). Here the CDR3 DNA reads TGTGCCGTCGGAGAGACCCAGTACTTC. It encodes CAVGETQYF.

This clonotype was detected many times. The chain links TRBV12-3 or TRBV12-4 to TRBJ2-7; 7 positions match TRBD1. CDR3 length equals 13 residues. J gave up 5 bases and V 6 bases, and 7 bases lay outside the gene matches. CDR3 sequence reads: CASSETGADEQYF. The CDR3 coding sequence is TGTGCCAGCAGCGAAACAGGGGCCGACGAGCAGTACTTC.

Ten or more counts support this clonotype. V and J are TRBV12-3 or TRBV12-4 and TRBJ2-7; a possible D gene is TRBD1 (5 bases). V was pared by 2 bases and J by 6 bases, with 17 bases between. This CDR3 has 15 amino acids. The chain's CDR3 is CASSLSAGNSLEQYF. As DNA, the CDR3 is TGTGCCAGCAGTTTATCGGCAGGGAATTCCCTCGAGCAGTACTTC.

V and J are TRBV28 and TRBJ2-1; weak D call: TRBD1 (6 bases). Germline loops: CDR1 MDHEN, CDR2 SYDVKM. CDR3 length: 14 amino acids. V lost 1 base and J 7 bases, leaving 11 bases between the germline ends. The chain's CDR3 is CASSLSTGYNEQFF. CDR3 bases: TGTGCCAGCAGTTTATCCACAGGGTATAATGAGCAGTTCTTC. Full variable domain (outside the CDR3, taken from reference TRBV28 and TRBJ2-1): DVKVTQSSRYLVKRTGEKVFLECVQDMDHENMFWYRQDPGLGLRLIYFSYDVKMKEKGDIPEGYSVSREKKERFSLILESASTNQTSMYLCASSLSTGYNEQFFGPGTRLTVL.

Only a few counts were recorded for this clonotype. V usage is TRBV7-2 and J usage is TRBJ1-6, with a weak D call TRBD1 (6 bases). Trimming took 3 bases from V and 0 from J, leaving 15 bases between them. CDR1 and CDR2 (germline): SGHTA, FQGNSA. The CDR3 covers 18 residues. The CDR3 bases are TGTGCCAGCAGCTTGCGACAGGTTCACAGCTCCTATAATTCACCCCTCCACTTT. Its protein is CASSLRQVHSSYNSPLHF. The variable domain in full, with the rest retrieved from reference TRBV7-2 and TRBJ1-6, is GAGVSQSPSNKVTEKGKDVELRCDPISGHTALYWYRQSLGQGLEFLIYFQGNSAPDKSGLPSDRFSAERTGGSVSTLTIQRTQQEDSAVYLCASSLRQVHSSYNSPLHFGNGTRLTVT.

The rearrangement links TRBV3-1 to TRBJ1-2; TRBD1 agrees at 7 bases. The length of the CDR3 is 16 residues. The V and J ends lost 6 bases and 5 bases, in that order; junction bases with no gene match: 15. CDR1 and CDR2 from the germline V gene are LGHDT and YNNKEL (reference sequence). DNA for the CDR3: TGTGCCAGCAGTCGAGAGCGACAGGGAAATAGGTATGGCTACACCTTC. It codes for CASSRERQGNRYGYTF.

This clonotype has just a few counts. The chain couples TRBV29-1 to TRBJ2-1; 10 bases are shared with TRBD2. V gave up 2 bases and J gave up 15 bases; unmatched junction bases: 10. The CDR3 is 13 residues long. Germline V CDR1 and CDR2: SQVTM, ANQGSEA. CDR3 in amino acids: CSVERASGSFGFF. CDR3 sequence (DNA): TGCAGCGTTGAAAGGGCTAGCGGGAGTTTTGGGTTCTTC.

This clonotype was seen repeatedly, ten times or more. The V gene is TRBV20-1, the J gene TRBJ2-5; 10 bases align to TRBD1. The germline gives CDR1 DFQATT, CDR2 SNEGSKA (reference sequence). The CDR3 is made up of 14 amino acids. Germline trimming cut 6 bases from V and 4 bases from J; bases unmatched to any gene: 8. The CDR3 spells CSAVPGQGTETQYF. Here the CDR3 DNA reads TGCAGTGCCGTGCCGGGACAGGGGACAGAGACCCAGTACTTC.

Many counts were recorded for this clonotype. This rearrangement joins TRBV28 to TRBJ2-1; maybe TRBD2 (5 bases). V was shortened by 1 base and J by 8 bases, with 24 bases between the two germline ends. Per the germline V gene, CDR1 is MDHEN and CDR2 is SYDVKM. The CDR3 runs 18 residues. CDR3 bases: TGTGCCAGCAGTTTATCCACGCTCCCCCCCGCGCTAGCCCATGAGCAGTTCTTC. Protein sequence: CASSLSTLPPALAHEQFF.